This TCR beta chain stems from a study of neurological immune-mediated disorders. Time point described: technical triplicate 3. The sample holds many counts of this clonotype. TCRdb analysed the 5' RACE reads with MiXCR anew, one entry per CDR3 protein. The table shows tens of thousands of distinct CDR3 sequences, with around 16% occurring only once. The CDR3 has 16 residues. CDR1 LGHNA and CDR2 YNFKEQ come from the germline V gene. With 0 bases removed from V and 4 bases from J, the gap between germline ends came to 13 bases. The clonotype originates from a female donor with HTLV-1-associated myelopathy (HAM/TSP). The V and J genes are TRBV4-2 and TRBJ1-5; TRBD1 is a possible D gene (5 bases). Sequenced: CD4+ T cells from blood. The CDR3 sequence: CASSQDPQGGNQPQHF. The CDR3 bases are TGTGCCAGCAGCCAAGATCCGCAGGGTGGAAATCAGCCCCAGCATTTT.